This passage covers 17 T cell receptor beta chains from one sample sequenced in a study of cytomegalovirus exposure and HLA in healthy donors. Both 60 Vbeta primers and 13 Jbeta primers went into the PCR. Assay: immunoSEQ multiplex PCR; the TCRdb copy retains only in-frame clones and omits some. The sample shows under 200,000 clones, roughly 85% of them seen only once. Sequencing was performed on PBMCs. These receptors were taken from a male donor in good health and CMV-seropositive.

V gene TRBV6-5 combines with J gene TRBJ1-1, with 9 bases identical to TRBD1. Per the germline V gene, CDR1 is MNHEY and CDR2 is SVGAGI. After removal of 0 bases from V and 3 bases from J, the junction contained 5 bases not matched to a gene. The CDR3 is 16 residues long. DNA for the CDR3: TGTGCCAGCAGTTACTCTTACAGGGGGCTGGACACTGAAGCTTTCTTT. It specifies CASSYSYRGLDTEAFF.

This clone was found a few times. CDR3 DNA sequence: TGCGCCAGCAGCACCTTAGCGGGGGGGGAGTACAATGAGCAGTTCTTC. Translated, it gives CASSTLAGGEYNEQFF. The chain carries TRBV5-1 and TRBJ2-1; 11 bases map to TRBD2. Unmatched junction bases numbered 7, after V lost 4 bases and J lost 4 bases. Germline CDR1 SGHRS, CDR2 YFSETQ. The CDR3 length is 16 residues.

Here the CDR3 reads CASSMGGPSKGEQYF. In nucleotides, the CDR3 is TGCGCCAGCAGCATGGGGGGCCCGAGTAAGGGCGAGCAGTACTTC. The chain carries TRBV5-1 and TRBJ2-7, with D perhaps being TRBD1 or TRBD2 (6 bases each). V lost 4 bases to trimming and J lost 6 bases, with 20 bases between them. The CDR3 runs 15 residues. Germline V lookup: CDR1 SGHRS, CDR2 YFSETQ.

This chain connects TRBV4-3 to TRBJ1-1, with D possibly TRBD1 on 5 matching bases. Trimming stripped 5 bases from V and 6 bases from J, with 16 bases between. The CDR3 length is 14 residues. Germline V gene sequence: CDR1 LGHNA, CDR2 YSLEER. Written as DNA, the CDR3 is TGCGCCAGCAGCTTCAACCGACAGATTTCTGAAGCTTTCTTT. Translation gives CASSFNRQISEAFF.

This clone occurred once. The chain is built from TRBV14 and TRBJ2-2, with a possible D match to TRBD1 (6 bases). The germline V gene encodes CDR1 SGHDN and CDR2 FVKESK. V was shortened by 2 bases and J by 3 bases, with 22 bases between the two germline ends. The CDR3 extends over 19 amino acids. The CDR3 DNA reads as TGTGCCAGCAGCCAATCTTCCTTCGGGGCAGGGGTTCACACCGGGGAGCTGTTTTTT. It codes for CASSQSSFGAGVHTGELFF.

This clone was observed a handful of times. J is TRBJ2-5 and V is TRBV10-3; D perhaps matches TRBD1 (6 bases). Trimming stripped 6 bases from V and 1 base from J, with 12 bases between. In germline, CDR1 is ENHRY, CDR2 SYGVKD. This CDR3 region has 14 residues. The CDR3 DNA is TGTGCCATCAGCCCGAGCAGGGGCCAAGAGACCCAGTACTTC. As protein: CAISPSRGQETQYF.

This sequence joins TRBV5-1 and TRBJ1-2; TRBD1 agrees at 9 bases. V shed 3 bases and J 2 bases; nucleotides not matched to a gene: 8. CDR1 and CDR2 (germline): SGHRS, YFSETQ. The CDR3 is made up of 16 amino acids. CDR3 residues: CASSSFGQGQNYGYTF. The CDR3 DNA follows: TGCGCCAGCAGCTCTTTCGGACAGGGGCAGAACTATGGCTACACCTTC.

The rearrangement links TRBV5-1 to TRBJ2-3; D is perhaps TRBD1 (6 bases). Germline V gene data show CDR1 as SGHRS and CDR2 as YFSETQ. The CDR3 sequence is 14 residues long. Trimming pared 1 base from V and 4 bases from J, leaving 10 bases between. The CDR3: CASSLQAGADTQYF. Here the CDR3 DNA reads TGCGCCAGCAGCTTGCAAGCAGGGGCAGATACGCAGTATTTT.

The J gene is TRBJ2-1, the V gene TRBV28; possibly TRBD2 for D (6 bases). Trimming left V 2 bases short and J 2 bases short, with 25 bases between. The CDR3 sequence is 20 residues long. Germline V gene sequence: CDR1 MDHEN, CDR2 SYDVKM. This CDR3 reads CASSLPGLHRGKFAYNEQFF. CDR3 DNA sequence: TGTGCCAGCAGTTTACCCGGGTTGCATCGCGGGAAGTTCGCCTACAATGAGCAGTTCTTC.

The chain uses TRBV19 and TRBJ2-2; a weak D match, TRBD1 (5 bases). The V end lost 3 bases, the J end lost 1 base, and 6 bases lay between the germline ends. This CDR3 is 14 amino acids long. Germline CDR1 and CDR2: LNHDA and SQIVND (reference sequence). CDR3 loop: CASSIGQNTGELFF. DNA for the CDR3: TGTGCCAGTAGTATTGGACAGAACACCGGGGAGCTGTTTTTT. The entire variable domain, with the rest obtained from reference TRBV19 and TRBJ2-2, is as follows: DGGITQSPKYLFRKEGQNVTLSCEQNLNHDAMYWYRQDPGQGLRLIYYSQIVNDFQKGDIAEGYSVSREKKESFPLTVTSAQKNPTAFYLCASSIGQNTGELFFGEGSRLTVL.

This clone occurred once. The chain couples TRBV7-9 to TRBJ2-5; a weak D match, TRBD2 (5 bases). Trimming took 2 bases from V and 1 from J, leaving 8 bases between them. CDR3 length: 14 amino acids. In germline, CDR1 is SEHNR, CDR2 FQNEAQ (reference sequence). CDR3 region: CASSLTAVQETQYF. The CDR3 DNA reads TGTGCCAGCAGCTTAACAGCGGTCCAAGAGACCCAGTACTTC.

The chain is built from TRBV30 and TRBJ1-5; TRBD1 agrees at 9 bases. Germline V gene data show CDR1 as GTSNPN and CDR2 as SVGIG (reference sequence). The CDR3 is 15 residues long. Germline trimming cut 0 bases from V and 4 bases from J; bases unmatched to any gene: 4. As DNA, the CDR3 is TGTGCCTGGAGTGTGACAGGGGGGCCTAATCAGCCCCAGCATTTT. This sequence encodes CAWSVTGGPNQPQHF.

Notes on this clone: The junction shows a germline mismatch at one end, possibly a read error. The J gene is TRBJ2-6, the V gene TRBV27, with 7 bases lining up with TRBD1. CDR1 MNHEY and CDR2 SMNVEV come from the germline V gene (reference sequence). The CDR3 sequence is 17 residues long. The CDR3 sequence: CASSLSWDSSGANGLTF. In DNA, the CDR3 is TGTGCCAGCAGTTTATCTTGGGACAGCTCTGGGGCCAACGGCCTGACTTTC.

On this clone itself: In the same sample, other DNA sequences code for this CDR3. This chain uses TRBV5-1 with TRBJ1-1; 7 positions agree with TRBD1. V was clipped by 3 bases and J by 0 bases; unmatched bases: 5. The CDR3 covers 15 residues. Germline loops: CDR1 SGHRS, CDR2 YFSETQ. This CDR3 reads CASSSGQPMNTEAFF. CDR3 DNA sequence: TGCGCCAGCAGCTCGGGACAGCCGATGAACACTGAAGCTTTCTTT.

This clone was seen more than once but under ten times. V and J are TRBV6-5 and TRBJ2-7; 8 bases are a match to TRBD1. The CDR3 has 14 amino acids. Germline CDR1 is MNHEY and CDR2 is SVGAGI. After removal of 5 bases from V and 4 bases from J, the junction contained 7 bases not matched to a gene. The CDR3 region has the DNA TGTGCCAGCAGTCCTCAGGGGGCCGGATACGAGCAGTACTTC. The encoded protein is CASSPQGAGYEQYF.

The chain employs TRBV12-5 and TRBJ2-1, with 9 bases that match TRBD2. This CDR3 region has 14 residues. V trimming: 1 base; J trimming: 8 bases; junction bases outside the gene matches: 3. Germline CDR1 reads LGHNT; CDR2 reads FRNRAP. The CDR3 DNA follows: TGTGCTAGTGGTTTGGGGACTAGCGTCGATGAGCAGTTCTTC. Encoded protein: CASGLGTSVDEQFF.

This clone was recorded only once. The chain recombines TRBV7-8 with TRBJ2-3; TRBD2 might be the D (6 bases). The CDR3 is made up of 16 amino acids. CDR1 and CDR2 from the germline V gene are SGHVS and FQNEAQ. Deletions cut 5 bases from V and 6 bases from J, with 21 bases between. CDR3 protein: CASSPSREILFDTQYF. The CDR3 DNA reads as TGTGCCAGCAGCCCTTCTCGGGAGATTCTGTTCGATACGCAGTATTTT.